This record concerns one T cell receptor (beta chain) sequence. The antigen is not known. The sample originates from a study of vaccination effects on CD4 cells after COVID-19. Study-level background: Each participant received a vaccine that was either BNT162b2 or mRNA-1273, given as two doses. The study, taken as a whole, reports: In vaccinees who were healthy, merely 1 out of 255 vaccine-induced clones cross-reacted with common cold coronaviruses.

Pools of viral peptides were used by the ViraFEST assay to expand antigen-specific CD4+ T cells ahead of sequencing. Upon completion of roughly ten days in culture, CD4+ T cells were isolated. None of the vaccinated had previously contracted SARS-CoV-2, and their nucleocapsid antibodies tested negative. Libraries were prepared by immunoSEQ multiplex PCR; TCRdb keeps only in-frame clonotypes and omits some of them. In the table there are 50,000 or so clones, 75% to 85% of which are singletons. This CDR3 region has 15 residues. Germline V gives CDR1 MNHEY, CDR2 SVGAGI. J lost 9 bases, V lost 4 bases, and 12 bases had no gene match.

This clonotype was sampled from a human donor who received a COVID-19 vaccine. The V call is TRBV6-5, the J call TRBJ1-1; 9 positions match TRBD1. The starting material was CD4+ T cells from PBMCs cultured with HCoV-OC43 spike peptides, obtained before COVID-19 vaccination. The subset is: HCoV-OC43 spike overlapping peptide pool stimulation. CDR3 region: CASSSATGGSFKAFF. The CDR3 bases are TGTGCCAGCAGTTCCGCGACAGGGGGGTCTTTTAAAGCTTTCTTT.